What follows are 25 T cell receptor beta chains derived from one specimen sequenced in a study of human T cells and chemical hapten exposure. TCRdb fed the RACE reads into MiXCR, producing one record per CDR3 protein. The profile shows approximately 180,000 distinct CDR3 sequences, roughly 30% of them singletons. Time point reported: pre-sensitization, week 0. The treatment denotes: therapeutic diphenylcyclopropenone sensitization with weekly scalp DPC. This specimen was whole blood, taken in connection with sensitization to the hapten diphenylcyclopropenone (DPC). The source is a woman aged 30 to 39 with alopecia areata. Some clones in this sample may be carry-over from other donors' samples.

This clonotype was detected only a few times. The V gene is TRBV28, the J gene TRBJ2-7, with 8 bases aligning to TRBD1. V dropped 2 bases and J dropped 0; count of bases not matched to a gene: 9. This CDR3 is built from 17 residues. Germline CDR1 is MDHEN and CDR2 is SYDVKM. CDR3: CASSLPTGTGGSYEQYF. CDR3 bases: TGTGCCAGCAGTTTACCCACCGGTACAGGGGGCTCCTACGAGCAGTACTTC.

V gene TRBV28 combines with J gene TRBJ2-7; TRBD1 matches 8 bases. The V segment lost 2 bases and the J segment 2 bases; nucleotides outside the gene matches: 14. This CDR3 is 18 amino acids long. The germline gives CDR1 MDHEN, CDR2 SYDVKM. This CDR3 is CASSLPLKDRVDPYEQYF. The CDR3 DNA is TGTGCCAGCAGTTTACCGCTTAAGGACAGGGTGGACCCCTACGAGCAGTACTTC. The full variable domain, completed using reference TRBV28 and TRBJ2-7, is DVKVTQSSRYLVKRTGEKVFLECVQDMDHENMFWYRQDPGLGLRLIYFSYDVKMKEKGDIPEGYSVSREKKERFSLILESASTNQTSMYLCASSLPLKDRVDPYEQYFGPGTRLTVT.

The rearrangement uses TRBV5-1 and TRBJ2-5; 8 bases fit TRBD2. V trimming: 2 bases; J trimming: 3 bases; junction bases outside the gene matches: 12. CDR1 SGHRS and CDR2 YFSETQ come from the germline V gene. There are 17 residues in the CDR3. The CDR3 region is CASSFGLARIGEETQYF. The CDR3 bases are TGCGCCAGCAGCTTCGGACTAGCCCGGATAGGAGAAGAGACCCAGTACTTC.

This clonotype was seen more than once but under ten times. The chain employs TRBV7-2 and TRBJ1-1, with D maybe TRBD1 (5 bases). This CDR3 has 14 amino acids. V shed 3 bases and J shed 0 bases, with 8 bases lying between them. Germline V gives CDR1 SGHTA, CDR2 FQGNSA. This CDR3 reads CASSLQGLNTEAFF. CDR3 nucleotides: TGTGCCAGCAGCTTGCAGGGTCTGAACACTGAAGCTTTCTTT.

This clonotype was counted only a few times. The rearrangement uses TRBV15 and TRBJ1-2; D not certain. Germline lookup yields CDR1 LNHNV and CDR2 YYDKDF (reference sequence). Trimming left V 0 bases short and J 7 bases short, with 6 bases between. This CDR3 has 12 amino acids. The CDR3 sequence: CATSRDVGGYTF. CDR3 in DNA: TGTGCCACCAGCAGAGATGTAGGTGGCTACACCTTC. The whole variable domain, filled in from reference TRBV15 and TRBJ1-2, reads DAMVIQNPRYQVTQFGKPVTLSCSQTLNHNVMYWYQQKSSQAPKLLFHYYDKDFNNEADTPDNFQSRRPNTSFCFLDIRSPGLGDTAMYLCATSRDVGGYTFGSGTRLTVV.

This clonotype was counted between two and nine times. The chain carries TRBV3-1 and TRBJ2-1; 7 nucleotides agree with TRBD2. V dropped 4 bases and J dropped 1; count of bases not matched to a gene: 7. Germline V lookup: CDR1 LGHDT, CDR2 YNNKEL (reference sequence). This CDR3 is 16 amino acids long. CDR3 nucleotide sequence: TGTGCCAGCAGCCCCTCCGGGCGGGGGTCCTACAATGAGCAGTTCTTC. It codes for CASSPSGRGSYNEQFF.

The V call is TRBV7-9, the J call TRBJ2-1, with 8 bases that match TRBD2. With 1 base clipped from V and 9 bases from J, the junction kept 8 bases outside the gene matches. The CDR3 spans 15 residues. CDR1 is SEHNR, CDR2 FQNEAQ, per germline (reference sequence). DNA for the CDR3: TGTGCCAGCAGCTTAGGAGCATTAGCGGGAATTGAGCAGTTCTTC. Encoded protein: CASSLGALAGIEQFF.

V and J are TRBV28 and TRBJ1-2; possible D gene TRBD1, 6 bases. CDR1 and CDR2 (germline): MDHEN, SYDVKM. The CDR3 contains 14 residues. V was shortened by 5 bases and J by 4 bases, with 14 bases between the two germline ends. The CDR3 nucleotides are TGTGCCAGCAGTCAATACCGACAGGCCTATGGCTACACCTTC. It is translated as CASSQYRQAYGYTF.

This chain joins TRBV15 and TRBJ1-2; tentatively, D is TRBD1 (5 bases). Germline V gene data show CDR1 as LNHNV and CDR2 as YYDKDF (reference sequence). The ends were cut back, 3 bases at V and 7 bases at J, with 12 bases in the middle. This CDR3 is built from 13 residues. The CDR3 spells CATSSLGLGGYTF. CDR3 nucleotide sequence: TGTGCCACCAGCAGTCTGGGGCTTGGTGGCTACACCTTC.

The V call is TRBV28, the J call TRBJ2-6; weak D call: TRBD1 (6 bases). V shed 3 bases and J shed 3 bases, with 12 bases lying between them. Per the germline V gene, CDR1 is MDHEN and CDR2 is SYDVKM. CDR3 length: 16 amino acids. The DNA of the CDR3 is TGTGCCAGCAGTTTCTCTGGGACACTTGGGGCCAACGTCCTGACTTTC. As protein: CASSFSGTLGANVLTF.

This clonotype has a single count. The CDR3 DNA reads TGTGCCAGCAGCCACCCCGGGGCTAGCGGGGGGATCCGCAATGAGCAGTTCTTC. Translated: CASSHPGASGGIRNEQFF. This chain joins TRBV5-6 and TRBJ2-1, with TRBD2 matching 11 bases. V lost 4 bases to trimming and J lost 6 bases; unmatched junction nucleotides: 15. The CDR3 runs 18 residues. From germline, CDR1 is SGHDT and CDR2 YYEEEE.

This clonotype has a handful of counts. V is TRBV3-1 and J is TRBJ2-2; 9 positions agree with TRBD1. CDR3 length equals 14 residues. Germline values: CDR1 LGHDT, CDR2 YNNKEL (reference sequence). V was clipped by 2 bases and J by 7 bases; unmatched bases: 2. This CDR3 is CASSQTGGFGELFF. The CDR3 DNA reads as TGTGCCAGCAGCCAAACAGGGGGCTTCGGGGAGCTGTTTTTT.

The CDR3 bases are TGTGCCAGCGGGAGGGGTGAAGAGACCCAGTACTTC. Its protein product is CASGRGEETQYF. The genes are TRBV6-5 and TRBJ2-5, with 7 nucleotides matching TRBD2. V was clipped by 8 bases and J by 3 bases; unmatched bases: 3. CDR1 and CDR2 from the germline V gene are MNHEY and SVGAGI. The CDR3 extends over 12 amino acids.

This clonotype was observed a handful of times. V usage is TRBV11-2 and J usage is TRBJ2-1; 12 bases agree with TRBD1. With 6 bases clipped from V and 7 bases from J, the junction kept 13 bases outside the gene matches. Germline CDR1 reads SGHAT; CDR2 reads FQNNGV. CDR3 size: 17 residues. DNA of the CDR3: TGTGCCAGCAGAGCACCGGGGGGGACAGGGGGCTTGAATGAGCAGTTCTTC. Amino acids: CASRAPGGTGGLNEQFF.

This clonotype occurred a few times. The chain is built from TRBV20-1 and TRBJ1-2; tentatively, D is TRBD1 (6 bases). V gave up 5 bases and J gave up 10 bases, with 8 bases separating them. CDR3 length: 9 amino acids. Germline V CDR1 and CDR2: DFQATT, SNEGSKA (reference sequence). The CDR3 DNA follows: TGCAGTGCTTACAGGGACTACACCTTC. The encoded protein is CSAYRDYTF.

The CDR3 loop reads CASTPDFNTGELFF. The CDR3 nucleotides are TGTGCCAGCACCCCCGACTTTAACACCGGGGAGCTGTTTTTT. The chain combines TRBV4-2 with TRBJ2-2, with unresolved D. This CDR3 has 14 amino acids. Germline V gene data show CDR1 as LGHNA and CDR2 as YNFKEQ. The V gene lost 7 bases and the J gene lost 2 bases, with 11 bases spanning the gap.

This clonotype came up a few times. V and J are TRBV11-3 and TRBJ2-2; TRBD1 agrees at 9 bases. Losses at the gene ends were 1 base for V and 6 bases for J; bases not matched to a gene: 3. CDR3 length equals 15 residues. Per the germline V gene, CDR1 is SGHNT and CDR2 is YENEEA. The CDR3 DNA sequence: TGTGCCAGCAGCTTAGGGACAGGGGTCGCCGGGGAGCTGTTTTTT. Amino acids: CASSLGTGVAGELFF.

This chain joins TRBV29-1 and TRBJ2-3; tentatively, D is TRBD1 or TRBD2 (5 bases each). Germline CDR1 and CDR2: SQVTM and ANQGSEA. This CDR3 is 14 amino acids long. V gave up 2 bases and J gave up 3 bases, with 12 bases separating them. This CDR3 reads CSVETGAGTDTQYF. The CDR3 DNA is TGCAGCGTTGAAACCGGGGCTGGGACAGATACGCAGTATTTT.

The chain links TRBV9 to TRBJ2-2; D not resolved. Per germline, CDR1 SGDLS and CDR2 YYNGEE. The CDR3 extends over 16 amino acids. Trimming pared 0 bases from V and 1 base from J, leaving 10 bases between. The CDR3 region is CASSVEGGWNTGELFF. CDR3 bases: TGTGCCAGCAGCGTAGAGGGTGGGTGGAACACCGGGGAGCTGTTTTTT. Supplemented by reference TRBV9 and TRBJ2-2, the full variable domain reads DSGVTQTPKHLITATGQRVTLRCSPRSGDLSVYWYQQSLDQGLQFLIQYYNGEERAKGNILERFSAQQFPDLHSELNLSSLELGDSALYFCASSVEGGWNTGELFFGEGSRLTVL.

There are a few counts of this clonotype. V is TRBV7-6 and J is TRBJ1-6; D gene unclear. CDR3 length equals 14 residues. Germline V gene lookup returns CDR1 SGHVS and CDR2 FNYEAQ. Deletions cut 0 bases from V and 8 bases from J, with 8 bases between. For the CDR3, the DNA is TGTGCCAGCAGCTTAGCAGGGCTCGATTCACCCCTCCACTTT. Its translation is CASSLAGLDSPLHF. Full variable domain (outside the CDR3, taken from reference TRBV7-6 and TRBJ1-6): GAGVSQSPRYKVTKRGQDVALRCDPISGHVSLYWYRQALGQGPEFLTYFNYEAQQDKSGLPNDRFSAERPEGSISTLTIQRTEQRDSAMYRCASSLAGLDSPLHFGNGTRLTVT.

This clonotype was found a few times. This sequence joins TRBV20-1 and TRBJ2-7; D unresolved. Trimming took 0 bases from V and 5 from J, leaving 17 bases between them. This CDR3 has 15 residues. Germline CDR1 reads DFQATT; CDR2 reads SNEGSKA (reference sequence). CDR3 sequence reads: CSARDGRLVQDEQYF. For the CDR3, the DNA is TGCAGTGCTAGAGACGGCAGGCTTGTTCAGGACGAGCAGTACTTC.

This clonotype has just one count. The chain carries TRBV3-1 and TRBJ2-1; D is uncertain. The CDR3 has 13 amino acids. V was cut by 4 bases and J by 13 bases, with 17 bases left in between. The V gene's germline CDR1 is LGHDT and CDR2 YNNKEL (reference sequence). The DNA for the CDR3 is TGTGCCAGCAGCCCCGGCTCCCGGTTGTCTCAGTTCTTC. Protein product: CASSPGSRLSQFF.

The CDR3 here is CASSSFWGGGNEQFF. The CDR3 region has the DNA TGTGCCAGCAGCTCGTTTTGGGGCGGGGGCAATGAGCAGTTCTTC. This rearrangement joins TRBV7-2 to TRBJ2-1, with 7 bases matching TRBD2. V gave up 4 bases and J gave up 6 bases; unmatched junction bases: 9. Germline V gene lookup returns CDR1 SGHTA and CDR2 FQGNSA. The CDR3 spans 15 residues.

The rearrangement joins TRBV18 to TRBJ1-5; tentative D call: TRBD1 (6 bases). Germline loops: CDR1 KGHSH, CDR2 LQKENI. This CDR3 is built from 15 residues. The V gene lost 5 bases and the J gene lost 7 bases, with 18 bases spanning the gap. CDR3 protein: CASSRARTARQPQHF. The CDR3 DNA reads TGTGCCAGCTCAAGAGCCCGGACAGCACGGCAGCCCCAGCATTTT.

V usage is TRBV9 and J usage is TRBJ2-5; D is ambiguous. The germline gives CDR1 SGDLS, CDR2 YYNGEE. This CDR3 is 14 amino acids long. V dropped 0 bases and J dropped 4 bases, with 10 bases sitting between them. The CDR3 DNA is TGTGCCAGCAGCGTAGGGGTTCTATCAGAGACCCAGTACTTC. Amino acid sequence: CASSVGVLSETQYF. The full variable domain, rest sourced from reference TRBV9 and TRBJ2-5, is DSGVTQTPKHLITATGQRVTLRCSPRSGDLSVYWYQQSLDQGLQFLIQYYNGEERAKGNILERFSAQQFPDLHSELNLSSLELGDSALYFCASSVGVLSETQYFGPGTRLLVL.